This TCR beta chain was sequenced for a study of OX40 agonist ivuxolimab in advanced cancers. Overall study: Clinicians treated patients with ivuxolimab, an agonistic anti-OX40 (CD134) antibody.

The table came from immunoSEQ multiplex PCR; TCRdb's copy has only in-frame clones and leaves some out. The sample holds tens of thousands of clones, 65% to 90% seen once. The sequence was obtained from an adult with an advanced solid tumor such as melanoma, head and neck, liver or kidney cancer. Specimen: CD4+ or CD8+ T cells sorted from blood, collected in a trial of the OX40 agonist ivuxolimab.

CDR3 sequence (DNA): TGTGCCAGCGCGCAAAGACAGCCTGGGAGTGAAAAACTGTTTTTT. The encoded protein is CASAQRQPGSEKLFF. The chain combines TRBV11-3 with TRBJ1-4; possibly TRBD1 for D (5 bases). The CDR3 has 15 amino acids. Trimming removed 8 bases at V and 7 bases at J, with 20 bases between. Germline CDR1 and CDR2: SGHNT and YENEEA.